The sequence of this T cell receptor beta chain was determined in a study of blood T cells in healthy people across ages. General study results and limits: Naive T cell percentage and TCR beta diversity correlated strongly. Getting older went along with TCR beta diversity per million T cells dropping roughly linearly.

To note about this clonotype: The antigen is unknown.

The germline V and J ends were trimmed by 2 bases and 3 bases, with 20 bases remaining between them. This CDR3 region has 17 residues. From germline, CDR1 is ENHRY and CDR2 SYGVKD. The donors, all healthy, were Caucasians living in Russia, aged about 6 to 100. Sample-barcoded 5' priming and a J-beta primer mix drove a second PCR of roughly 6 to 12 cycles. Through a template-switch adaptor with 12 random nucleotides, each cDNA molecule received a tag. TCRdb reprocessed the 5' RACE reads with MiXCR, giving one entry per CDR3 protein. This sample carries around 1.7 million distinct CDR3 sequences, roughly 27% of them seen once, and the ten largest clones take about 8%.

Sequencing was performed on blood. The V gene is TRBV10-3, the J gene TRBJ2-7, with D maybe TRBD1 (5 bases). This clonotype was sampled from a woman aged 25 to 39 in good health. CDR3 loop: CAISETQKGIPHYEQYF. CDR3 nucleotide sequence: TGTGCCATCAGTGAGACCCAGAAGGGGATCCCCCACTACGAGCAGTACTTC.